What follows is one T cell receptor (beta chain) and its context. What it binds is not known. Other DNA sequences from this sample encode an identical CDR3 as well. Original processing methods: With immunoSEQ giving junction-only sequences and no quality scores, filtering differed. Clones were sequenced by immunoSEQ multiplex PCR, and TCRdb holds only the in-frame ones, with some missing. V, J and clone size were drawn from that table, and D and trimming were deduced from the DNA. The sample consists of about 1.5 million clones, roughly 97% of them appearing once. There were no recent acute infections or vaccinations among the donors, who were healthy HIV-negative adults. The study separated CD4+ cells into CD45RA+ naive and CD45RA-negative memory subsets. This sample is drawn from a study of shared clonotypes between healthy human individuals. Study findings and constraints: Naive CD4 clonotypes overlapped across a handful of donors at roughly 5%.

With V trimmed by 5 bases and J by 5 bases, 5 bases remained unmatched. The CDR3 runs to 15 residues. Germline lookup yields CDR1 SGHAT and CDR2 FQNNGV. The sequence derives from a man aged 25-45 years in good health. Sequencing was carried out using naive CD4+ T cells sorted from blood. The subset: CD45RA+ positively selected. V and J are TRBV11-2 and TRBJ2-5, with 13 nucleotides matching TRBD2. The CDR3 protein is CASSLGLAGEETQYF. CDR3 coding DNA: TGTGCCAGCAGCCTTGGACTAGCGGGAGAGGAGACCCAGTACTTC.